This TCR beta chain was captured by sequencing in a study of T-cell memory formation after mild COVID-19. This clonotype has just a few counts. Trimming took 5 bases from V and 9 from J, leaving 15 bases between them. This CDR3 comprises 13 residues. Germline values: CDR1 SGHRS, CDR2 YFSETQ. TCRdb re-called the 5' RACE reads with MiXCR, one entry per CDR3 protein. The data show just over 400,000 distinct CDR3 sequences, with about 22% seen just once and about an eighth held by the top ten. Sequencing was done on a sample of PBMCs or a T cell subset sorted from them (not recorded which). The receptor was isolated from an adult woman who had mild COVID-19 (a few samples of this study predate the infection). Cell type and time point are not known. This chain joins TRBV5-1 and TRBJ2-1; D is perhaps TRBD1 (5 bases). In DNA, the CDR3 is TGCGCCAGCAGTTCCAAGGACATTCGTGAGCAGTTCTTC. Translated: CASSSKDIREQFF.